Listed below are T cell receptor beta chains from one sample, sequenced in a study of blood T cells in healthy people across ages. TCRdb re-derived calls from the 5' RACE reads in MiXCR, one entry per CDR3 protein. Of hundreds of thousands of distinct CDR3 sequences in the sample, around 49% were seen once. Sequencing input: blood. All receptors derive from a man aged 25 to 45 in good health. The conserved cysteine and the conserved F or W are not part of the CDR3 here. Size tells how often a clone was seen (once, few, many) or the class of an expanded clone, and some rows leave it out.

TRBV12-3/TRBV12-4,TRBJ2-5,NA,ASRRDRIGFSQETQY
TRBV5-1,TRBJ2-7,NA,ASSQWTGDSYEQY
TRBV10-3,TRBJ2-7,NA,AISPERQGSRNEQY
TRBV6-2/TRBV6-3,TRBJ2-1,NA,ASSYWPSSYNEQF
TRBV7-9,TRBJ1-6,NA,ASSLAGFNSPLH
TRBV7-9,TRBJ2-1,NA,ASSTGLDEQF
TRBV12-3/TRBV12-4,TRBJ2-1,NA,AIQQGAYEQF
TRBV10-3,TRBJ1-1,NA,AISESLGGAGLNTEAF
TRBV3-1,TRBJ2-2,NA,ASSRGLAETNTGELF
TRBV4-3,TRBJ1-3,NA,ASSQDLYSGNTIY
TRBV28,TRBJ1-2,NA,ASSLGRNNYGYT
TRBV28,TRBJ2-5,NA,ASSSYRGGETQY
TRBV5-1,TRBJ2-3,many,ASRESSGGSTDTQY
TRBV4-2,TRBJ2-5,NA,ASSQGTSGGEETQY
TRBV2,TRBJ1-5,NA,ASSEGVNSNQPQH
TRBV15,TRBJ1-4,NA,ATSRELTATNEKLF
TRBV29-1,TRBJ2-7,few,SVEFPGTYEQY
TRBV4-2,TRBJ2-5,NA,ASSQDLYQGGQETQY
TRBV28,TRBJ1-5,NA,ASSLIGGKEQPQH
TRBV4-1,TRBJ2-7,NA,ASSRKEGGDEQY
TRBV7-9,TRBJ2-7,few,ASRAVREVNPYEQY
TRBV4-1,TRBJ1-4,many,ASSQVRGTSTNEKLF
TRBV12-3/TRBV12-4,TRBJ2-3,NA,ASRPSTDAQY
TRBV27,TRBJ2-7,few,ASSALSSYEQY
TRBV29-1,TRBJ2-2,few,SVGIQGTENTGELF
TRBV5-1,TRBJ2-1,few,ASSGGTGPSNEQF
TRBV2,TRBJ2-7,few,ASREGTGLYEQY
TRBV5-4,TRBJ2-1,NA,ASSWDRGRNEQF
TRBV7-9,TRBJ2-3,few,ASSRGNGGLDGPADTQY
TRBV27,TRBJ1-2,NA,ASSLGGLNYT
TRBV29-1,TRBJ1-1,NA,SALGQYTEAF
TRBV29-1,TRBJ1-4,many,SVPFEGRPEKLF
TRBV20-1,TRBJ2-7,many,SAPTGGRYEQY
TRBV28,TRBJ2-2,NA,ASSGSTPLNTGELF
TRBV7-9,TRBJ1-2,few,ASSLEGSDRGIYGYT
TRBV7-9,TRBJ2-5,NA,ASNGVSYNEQY
TRBV5-1,TRBJ2-5,NA,ASSLDLVGETQY
TRBV20-1,TRBJ1-1,NA,SARLTGDGGTEAF
TRBV7-7,TRBJ2-3,few,ASSLAQGSNTQY
TRBV27,TRBJ2-7,NA,ASRLTNRNPYEQY
TRBV21-1,TRBJ1-2,NA,ASIGTRSDNYGYT
TRBV6-2/TRBV6-3,TRBJ2-2,many,ASGNLASQNGELF
TRBV3-1,TRBJ2-5,few,ASKASPGETQY
TRBV10-3,TRBJ2-7,NA,AISERVSGDRRREQY
TRBV7-6,TRBJ2-7,few,ASSLASVGSSYEQY
TRBV20-1,TRBJ1-4,NA,SALLPLTGPTNEKLF
TRBV29-1,TRBJ2-3,NA,SVEYPGADTQY
TRBV3-1,TRBJ2-7,few,ASSQERTRGREQY
TRBV5-1,TRBJ2-7,few,ASSQDSSSYEQY
TRBV7-2,TRBJ1-2,NA,ASSLEAAANYGYT
TRBV20-1,TRBJ2-5,NA,SARDDRDSGGLETQY
TRBV12-3/TRBV12-4,TRBJ2-1,once,ASSWGPSGPYNEQF
TRBV2,TRBJ2-3,few,ASSVKDTQY
TRBV27,TRBJ2-1,NA,VSSLSWQGANEQF
TRBV20-1,TRBJ2-3,NA,SALRLAGVKGDTQY
TRBV12-3/TRBV12-4,TRBJ1-1,NA,ASTFTRAANTEAF
TRBV7-9,TRBJ2-7,NA,ASTPSDYSYEQY
TRBV30,TRBJ1-5,NA,AWSGGNRNQPQH